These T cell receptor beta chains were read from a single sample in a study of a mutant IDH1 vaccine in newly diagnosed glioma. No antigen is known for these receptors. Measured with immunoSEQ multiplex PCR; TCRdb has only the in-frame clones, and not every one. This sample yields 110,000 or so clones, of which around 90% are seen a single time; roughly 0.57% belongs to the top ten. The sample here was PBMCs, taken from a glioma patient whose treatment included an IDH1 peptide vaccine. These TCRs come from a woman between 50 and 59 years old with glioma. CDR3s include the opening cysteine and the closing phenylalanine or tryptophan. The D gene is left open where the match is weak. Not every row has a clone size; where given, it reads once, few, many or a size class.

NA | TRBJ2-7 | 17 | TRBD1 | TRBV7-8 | CASSLARGTGRSYEQYF | TGTGCCAGCAGCTTAGCGAGAGGGACAGGGCGCTCCTACGAGCAGTACTTC
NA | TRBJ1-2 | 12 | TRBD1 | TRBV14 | CASGSRGVGYTF | TGTGCCAGCGGCTCCAGGGGGGTCGGCTACACCTTC
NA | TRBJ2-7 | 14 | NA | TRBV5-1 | CASSSMLKPYEQYF | TGCGCCAGCAGCTCCATGTTGAAACCCTACGAGCAGTACTTC
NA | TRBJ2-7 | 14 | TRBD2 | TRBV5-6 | CASSWTSGSYEQYF | TGTGCCAGCAGCTGGACTAGCGGCTCCTACGAGCAGTACTTC
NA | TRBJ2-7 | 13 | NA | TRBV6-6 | CAAGGGDSYEQYF | TGTGCCGCTGGAGGGGGAGACTCCTACGAGCAGTACTTC
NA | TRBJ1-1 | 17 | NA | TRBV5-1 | CASSLDGGRLMNTEAFF | TGCGCCAGCAGCTTGGACGGGGGAAGACTTATGAACACTGAAGCTTTCTTT
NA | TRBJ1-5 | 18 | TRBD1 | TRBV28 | CASSLGGTGGLGNQPQHF | TGTGCCAGCAGTTTGGGGGGGACAGGGGGCTTGGGCAATCAGCCCCAGCATTTT
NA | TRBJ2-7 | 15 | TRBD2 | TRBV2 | CASSEYSGAAYEQYF | TGTGCCAGCAGTGAATATAGCGGGGCGGCCTACGAGCAGTACTTC
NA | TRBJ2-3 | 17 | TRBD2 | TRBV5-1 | CASSLGGLAGPTDTQYF | TGCGCCAGCAGCTTGGGAGGACTAGCGGGGCCCACAGATACGCAGTATTTT
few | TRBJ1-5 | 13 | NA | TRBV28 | CASSPRRNQPQHF | TGTGCCAGCAGCCCTCGACGCAATCAGCCCCAGCATTTT
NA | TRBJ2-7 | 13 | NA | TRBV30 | CATRDPSSYEQYF | TGTGCCACGAGGGACCCAAGCTCCTACGAGCAGTACTTC
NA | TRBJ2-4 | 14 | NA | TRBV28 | CATRLGSSKNIQYF | TGTGCCACCCGATTGGGGTCTTCCAAAAACATTCAGTACTTC
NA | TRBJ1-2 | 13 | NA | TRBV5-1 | CASSFGGNYGYTF | TGCGCCAGCAGCTTCGGGGGCAACTATGGCTACACCTTC
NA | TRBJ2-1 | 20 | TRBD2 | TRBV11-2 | CASSLDGWTSGRGAYNEQFF | TGTGCCAGCAGCTTAGATGGGTGGACTAGCGGGAGGGGGGCCTACAATGAGCAGTTCTTC